This entry is about one T cell receptor (beta chain). This CDR3 is 15 amino acids long. With 7 bases clipped from V and 6 bases from J, the junction kept 15 bases outside the gene matches. CDR1 is SGHAT, CDR2 FQNNGV, per germline. This entry comes from a study of blood T cell repertoires in COVID-19. Whole-study context: From the United States, Italy and Spain came samples of acute and convalescent COVID-19.

TCRdb keeps only in-frame clones here, not all; method: immunoSEQ multiplex PCR. The table has roughly 180,000 clones, 85% seen once. Recruited during active infection, patients (from Seattle) were subsequently followed longitudinally. The sequencing input was peripheral blood. The clonotype originates from a woman in her forties or fifties with COVID-19, enrolled during active disease. The chain has TRBV11-2 and TRBJ2-7, with 7 bases matching TRBD1. The CDR3 nucleotides read TGTGCCAGCACCCCGCTTAGAGGGGGCGCAGGCGAGCAGTACTTC. Protein: CASTPLRGGAGEQYF.